A selection of T cell receptor beta chains follows, all from one sample in a study of T cell repertoires in ileal Crohn's disease. Method: immunoSEQ multiplex PCR; TCRdb's copy keeps in-frame clones and lacks some. This table holds roughly 31,000 clones, roughly 78% found once. Material: ileal tissue. These receptors all come from an adult with Crohn's disease. The CDR3 runs from the conserved cysteine through the conserved F or W. D genes are given only for firm matches. Clone size, where shown, is once, few, many, or a class for clones that have expanded.

j_call v_call d_call clone_size cdr3_aa cdr3_nt
TRBJ2-3 TRBV6-5 NA NA CASRKLGGADTQYF TGTGCCAGCAGGAAACTCGGAGGTGCAGATACGCAGTATTTT
TRBJ1-4 TRBV7-9 NA NA CASSLIRQFGLEKPFF TGTGCCAGCAGCTTAATCCGACAGTTTGGTCTTGAAAAACCGTTTTTT
TRBJ2-7 TRBV9 TRBD2 NA CASSPQTSGGGEQYF TGTGCCAGCAGCCCCCAGACTAGCGGGGGGGGTGAGCAGTACTTC
TRBJ1-2 TRBV20-1 TRBD1 NA CSARQGHGYTF TGCAGTGCGAGACAGGGGCACGGCTACACCTTC
TRBJ1-4 TRBV28 TRBD1 NA CASSRQGANEKLFF TGTGCCAGCAGTCGACAGGGAGCTAATGAAAAACTGTTTTTT
TRBJ1-3 TRBV2 TRBD1 NA CASSDFHRGGNTIYF TGTGCCAGCAGTGACTTCCACAGGGGGGGAAACACCATATATTTT
TRBJ2-2 TRBV19 NA NA CASSIRTDSNTGELFF TGTGCCAGTAGTATAAGGACTGACTCGAACACCGGGGAGCTGTTTTTT
TRBJ2-2 TRBV2 NA NA CASSLQGAENTGELFF TGTGCCAGCAGTCTACAGGGCGCGGAGAACACCGGGGAGCTGTTTTTT
TRBJ2-3 TRBV5-1 TRBD1 NA CASSLGGTEVTDTQYF TGCGCCAGCAGCTTGGGGGGGACAGAAGTCACAGATACGCAGTATTTT
TRBJ2-7 TRBV2 TRBD2 NA CASSEALQRGYEQYF TGTGCCAGCAGTGAAGCGCTTCAGCGGGGGTACGAGCAGTACTTC
TRBJ1-2 TRBV15 NA NA CATSRPKQLGALYGYTF TGTGCCACCAGCAGACCGAAACAGCTGGGGGCACTCTATGGCTACACCTTC
TRBJ2-7 TRBV7-8 NA NA CATVRDFRSYEQYF TGTGCCACGGTACGGGACTTCCGCTCCTACGAGCAGTACTTC
TRBJ2-3 TRBV5-1 TRBD2 once CASSHLAGVSTDTQYF TGCGCCAGCAGCCATCTAGCGGGGGTGAGCACAGATACGCAGTATTTT
TRBJ2-7 TRBV10-3 TRBD2 NA CAISESGGRAGHEQYF TGTGCCATCAGTGAGTCGGGTGGGAGGGCCGGACACGAGCAGTACTTC
TRBJ1-4 TRBV5-1 NA NA CASSPGSVNEKLFF TGCGCCAGCAGCCCCGGGAGCGTAAATGAAAAACTGTTTTTT
TRBJ2-7 TRBV11-3 TRBD1 NA CASSEARGYEQYF TGTGCCAGCAGTGAAGCCAGGGGGTACGAGCAGTACTTC
TRBJ1-5 TRBV10-3 NA NA CAISDPGGPQHF TGTGCCATCAGTGACCCAGGTGGGCCCCAGCATTTT
TRBJ1-1 TRBV13 TRBD1 NA CASRRTGRNTEAFF TGTGCCAGCAGAAGGACAGGGAGGAACACTGAAGCTTTCTTT
TRBJ1-3 TRBV10-3 NA NA CAINGGGNTIYF TGTGCCATCAACGGGGGAGGAAACACCATATATTTT
TRBJ1-1 TRBV10-3 NA few CAITAGRMNTEAFF TGTGCCATCACCGCGGGACGGATGAACACTGAAGCTTTCTTT
TRBJ2-6 TRBV6-4 TRBD1 NA CASSPLGTVSSGANVLTF TGTGCCAGCAGCCCCCTGGGGACAGTAAGCTCTGGGGCCAACGTCCTGACTTTC
TRBJ2-5 TRBV5-4 NA NA CASSYEGGSWEQYF TGTGCCAGCAGCTACGAAGGCGGGTCCTGGGAGCAGTACTTC
TRBJ2-7 TRBV10-3 TRBD2 NA CAISKGHGTSDRLNF TGTGCCATCAGTAAGGGACACGGGACTAGTGACCGACTAAACTTC
TRBJ2-5 TRBV29-1 NA NA CSVVALPGRAVPLGTQYF TGCAGCGTTGTCGCTCTGCCGGGCAGAGCGGTTCCCTTAGGGACCCAGTACTTC
TRBJ2-1 TRBV19 NA NA CASSTEDSSNEQFF TGTGCCAGTAGTACAGAGGACAGCTCTAATGAGCAGTTCTTC
TRBJ1-1 TRBV6-1 TRBD1 NA CASSRRTGANTEAFF TGTGCCAGCAGTCGGAGGACAGGGGCTAACACTGAAGCTTTCTTT
TRBJ1-2 TRBV5-6 TRBD1 NA CASSLDRGKNNYGYTF TGTGCCAGCAGCTTGGACAGGGGGAAGAATAACTATGGCTACACCTTC
TRBJ1-2 TRBV21-1 NA NA CASSKFDCYGYTF TGTGCCAGCAGCAAGTTTGACTGCTATGGCTACACCTTC
TRBJ2-2 TRBV27 TRBD2 NA CASRSEGLVLSGELFF TGTGCCAGTAGGAGTGAGGGACTAGTTTTGTCCGGGGAGCTGTTTTTT
TRBJ2-7 TRBV11-2 NA NA CASSLEVGGAYEQYF TGTGCCAGCAGCTTAGAAGTCGGGGGAGCCTACGAGCAGTACTTC
TRBJ2-1 TRBV7-2 TRBD2 NA CASSLSGGAYEQFF TGTGCCAGCAGCTTAAGCGGGGGGGCCTATGAGCAGTTCTTC
TRBJ2-7 TRBV5-1 TRBD1 NA CASSLGTGLYEQYF TGCGCCAGCAGCTTGGGGACAGGGCTCTACGAGCAGTACTTC
TRBJ1-1 TRBV2 NA NA CASAAEGLDGGGEAFF TGTGCCAGCGCCGCGGAGGGGCTCGATGGTGGAGGTGAAGCTTTCTTT
TRBJ2-5 TRBV2 NA NA CASSAPGIGETQYF TGTGCCAGCAGTGCGCCAGGGATCGGGGAGACCCAGTACTTC
TRBJ2-3 TRBV6-5 NA NA CASSYLSADTQYF TGTGCCAGCAGTTACTTATCAGCAGATACGCAGTATTTT
TRBJ1-6 TRBV10-3 NA NA CAGSPGDSPLHF TGTGCCGGTTCCCCGGGGGATTCACCCCTCCACTTT
TRBJ2-3 TRBV7-2 TRBD2 NA CASSLALAGFSTDTQYF TGTGCCAGCAGCTTAGCGCTAGCGGGGTTTAGCACAGATACGCAGTATTTT
TRBJ1-3 TRBV9 NA NA CASSVAVVPFSGNTIYF TGTGCCAGCAGCGTAGCAGTGGTACCTTTCTCTGGAAACACCATATATTTT
TRBJ1-5 TRBV5-1 NA NA CASSLGGSSNQPQHF TGCGCCAGCAGCTTGGGGGGCTCTAGCAATCAGCCCCAGCATTTT
TRBJ1-3 TRBV18 NA few CASSTLSPGQSNSGNTIYF TGTGCCAGCTCAACCCTCTCCCCAGGACAGTCAAACTCTGGAAACACCATATATTTT
TRBJ1-4 TRBV4-1 NA NA CASSQDNSPEKLFF TGCGCCAGCAGCCAAGATAACAGCCCTGAAAAACTGTTTTTT
TRBJ2-2 TRBV2 TRBD2 NA CASSEQRGISGELFF TGTGCCAGCAGTGAACAGCGGGGGATAAGCGGGGAGCTGTTTTTT
TRBJ2-7 TRBV4-1 TRBD1 once CAILDRGYEQYF TGCGCCATCCTGGACAGGGGCTACGAGCAGTACTTC
TRBJ1-1 TRBV30 TRBD1 NA CAWSAGDRVFGTEAFF TGTGCCTGGAGCGCGGGGGACAGGGTGTTCGGCACTGAAGCTTTCTTT
TRBJ1-6 TRBV10-3 TRBD1 NA CAISDKGARSYNSPLHF TGTGCCATCAGTGATAAGGGGGCGCGTTCCTATAATTCACCCCTCCACTTT
TRBJ1-6 TRBV2 NA NA CASSDRDTVVNSPLHF TGTGCCAGCAGTGATAGGGACACAGTTGTAAATTCACCCCTCCACTTT
TRBJ1-1 TRBV11-2 TRBD1 few CASSFNRGTEAFF TGTGCCAGCAGCTTTAACAGGGGCACTGAAGCTTTCTTT
TRBJ1-3 TRBV19 NA NA CASSIPRGHPGNTIYF TGTGCCAGTAGTATACCACGGGGACATCCTGGAAACACCATATATTTT
TRBJ2-7 TRBV6-1 TRBD1 NA CASSRGQGAYEQYF TGTGCCAGCAGCCGGGGACAGGGAGCCTACGAGCAGTACTTC
TRBJ2-2 TRBV5-6 NA NA CASSFRGPTNTGELFF TGTGCCAGCAGCTTCCGAGGGCCTACGAACACCGGGGAGCTGTTTTTT
TRBJ2-5 TRBV29-1 NA NA CSVGQKTQYF TGCAGCGTTGGGCAGAAGACCCAGTACTTC
TRBJ2-7 TRBV6-6 TRBD2 once CASSYREGLRDEQYF TGTGCCAGCAGTTATCGGGAGGGTCTTCGGGACGAGCAGTACTTC
TRBJ1-5 TRBV30 NA NA CAWSLAGLNQPQHF TGTGCCTGGAGTCTGGCAGGGCTTAATCAGCCCCAGCATTTT
TRBJ1-3 TRBV10-3 NA few CAISESVEALDIYF TGTGCCATCAGTGAGTCGGTGGAGGCTCTGGACATATATTTT
TRBJ2-3 TRBV5-1 NA NA CASSRTGPGTQYF TGCGCCAGCAGCCGAACAGGGCCAGGTACGCAGTATTTT
TRBJ2-5 TRBV7-8 TRBD2 NA CASSSPSGGETQYF TGTGCCAGCAGCTCCCCTAGCGGGGGGGAGACCCAGTACTTC
TRBJ1-3 TRBV27 NA once CASINRNTIYF TGTGCCAGCATAAATAGAAACACCATATATTTT